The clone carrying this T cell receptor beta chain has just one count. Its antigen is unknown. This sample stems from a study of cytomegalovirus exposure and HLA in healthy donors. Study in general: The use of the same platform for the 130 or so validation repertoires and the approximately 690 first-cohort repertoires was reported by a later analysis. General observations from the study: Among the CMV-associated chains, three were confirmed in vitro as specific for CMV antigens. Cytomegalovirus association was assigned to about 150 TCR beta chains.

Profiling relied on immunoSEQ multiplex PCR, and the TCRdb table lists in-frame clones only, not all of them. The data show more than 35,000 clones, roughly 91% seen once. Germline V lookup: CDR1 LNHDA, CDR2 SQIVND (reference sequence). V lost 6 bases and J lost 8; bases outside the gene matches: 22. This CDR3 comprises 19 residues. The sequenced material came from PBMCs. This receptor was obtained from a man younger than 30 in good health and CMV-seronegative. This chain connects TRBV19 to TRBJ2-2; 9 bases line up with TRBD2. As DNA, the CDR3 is TGTGCCAGTAGCCACACTCCCCCCTGGACTAGCGCGAAACGGGGGGAGCTGTTTTTT. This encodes CASSHTPPWTSAKRGELFF.